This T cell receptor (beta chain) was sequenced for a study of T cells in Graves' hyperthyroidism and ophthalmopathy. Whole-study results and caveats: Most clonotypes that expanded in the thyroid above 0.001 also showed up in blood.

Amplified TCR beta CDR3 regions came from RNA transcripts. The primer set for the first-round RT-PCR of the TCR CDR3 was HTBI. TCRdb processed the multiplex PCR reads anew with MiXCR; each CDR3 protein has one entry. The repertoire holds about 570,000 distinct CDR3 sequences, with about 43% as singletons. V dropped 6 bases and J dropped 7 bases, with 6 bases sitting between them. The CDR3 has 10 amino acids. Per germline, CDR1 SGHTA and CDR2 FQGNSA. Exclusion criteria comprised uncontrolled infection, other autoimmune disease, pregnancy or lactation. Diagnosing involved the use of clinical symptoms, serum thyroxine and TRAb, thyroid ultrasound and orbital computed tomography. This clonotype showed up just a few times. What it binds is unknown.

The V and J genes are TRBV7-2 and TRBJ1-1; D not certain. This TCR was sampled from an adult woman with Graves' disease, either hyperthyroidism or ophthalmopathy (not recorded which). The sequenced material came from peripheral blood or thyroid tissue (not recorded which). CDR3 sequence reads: CASSVHEAFF. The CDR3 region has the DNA TGTGCCAGCAGTGTCCATGAAGCTTTCTTT. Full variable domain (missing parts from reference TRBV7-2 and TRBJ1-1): GAGVSQSPSNKVTEKGKDVELRCDPISGHTALYWYRQSLGQGLEFLIYFQGNSAPDKSGLPSDRFSAERTGGSVSTLTIQRTQQEDSAVYLCASSVHEAFFGQGTRLTVV.